The 10 T cell receptor beta chains below were found in one sample sequenced in a study of blood T cells in healthy people across ages. Next came a second PCR, run for about 7 to 12 cycles, which used a sample-barcoded 5' primer along with a J-beta primer mix. MiXCR was run by TCRdb on the 5' RACE reads, yielding one entry per CDR3 protein. The sample has 700,000 to 850,000 distinct CDR3 sequences; 35% to 40% are singletons. Source material: blood. These TCRs come from a man aged 18-30 years in good health.

The chain combines TRBV10-3 with TRBJ2-2, with no clear D. V was trimmed by 4 bases and J by 10 bases, leaving 13 bases between them. The CDR3 has 13 residues. Germline loops: CDR1 ENHRY, CDR2 SYGVKD. CDR3 residues: CAISVGPSAELFF. The CDR3 region has the DNA TGTGCCATCAGTGTAGGGCCCTCCGCGGAGCTGTTTTTT.

The sample holds a few counts of this clonotype. V is TRBV4-2 and J is TRBJ2-1; 9 bases are shared with TRBD2. The germline V gene has CDR1 LGHNA and CDR2 YNFKEQ. This CDR3 contains 18 residues. The trim removed 0 bases at V and 6 bases at J, leaving 12 bases unmatched. The CDR3 loop reads CASSQEIGRGGFLNEQFF. In nucleotides, the CDR3 is TGTGCCAGCAGCCAAGAGATTGGGCGGGGGGGCTTTCTCAATGAGCAGTTCTTC.

At least ten counts were recorded for this clonotype. V is TRBV27 and J is TRBJ1-1; 7 bases align to TRBD1. V lost 4 bases, J lost 1 base, and 0 bases stayed unmatched. CDR1 is MNHEY, CDR2 SMNVEV, per germline (reference sequence). The CDR3 covers 13 residues. This chain's CDR3 is CASSWTGNTEAFF. In DNA, the CDR3 is TGTGCCAGCAGTTGGACAGGGAACACTGAAGCTTTCTTT.

As regards this clonotype: The junction departs from germline at one end; a sequencing error may be responsible. CDR3 protein: CANSPLAGVGNEQFF. The CDR3 bases are TGTGCCAACAGTCCTCTAGCGGGGGTTGGGAATGAGCAGTTCTTC. The rearrangement links TRBV10-3 to TRBJ2-1; TRBD2 matches at 10 bases. The CDR3 is 15 residues long. Germline CDR1 reads ENHRY; CDR2 reads SYGVKD.

This chain uses TRBV20-1 with TRBJ1-2; 7 bases are shared with TRBD1. From germline, CDR1 is DFQATT and CDR2 SNEGSKA (reference sequence). Unmatched junction bases numbered 9, after V lost 1 base and J lost 7 bases. The length of the CDR3 is 14 residues. The CDR3: CSARVADRLGGYTF. The CDR3 nucleotides read TGCAGTGCTAGAGTTGCGGACAGGCTAGGTGGCTACACCTTC.

This clonotype was seen a few times. The chain is built from TRBV6-2 or TRBV6-3 and TRBJ2-3, with D perhaps TRBD1 (6 bases). The CDR3 contains 16 residues. The V end lost 6 bases, the J end lost 1 base, and 17 bases lay between the germline ends. Germline values: CDR1 MNHEY, CDR2 SVGEGT. CDR3 nucleotides: TGTGCCAGCAGGAACCAAGCAGGGGTGGGCACAGATACGCAGTATTTT. Amino acid sequence: CASRNQAGVGTDTQYF.

This clonotype was picked up a small number of times. The rearrangement uses TRBV20-1 and TRBJ2-1; a weak D match, TRBD1 (6 bases). The CDR3 sequence is 14 residues long. V was trimmed by 6 bases and J by 7 bases, leaving 19 bases between them. Germline V gene data show CDR1 as DFQATT and CDR2 as SNEGSKA (reference sequence). The DNA for the CDR3 is TGCAGTGCACCCAAACAGGGAAAGGTAAATGAGCAGTTCTTC. Protein: CSAPKQGKVNEQFF.

This clonotype has a count of ten or more. The chain employs TRBV20-1 and TRBJ1-2; D is perhaps TRBD1 (5 bases). This CDR3 is 11 amino acids long. Trimming pared 7 bases from V and 6 bases from J, leaving 12 bases between. CDR1 and CDR2 from the germline V gene are DFQATT and SNEGSKA (reference sequence). The CDR3 protein is CSVSRDDGYTF. The DNA for the CDR3 is TGCAGTGTATCCAGGGATGATGGCTACACCTTC.

The chain recombines TRBV12-3 or TRBV12-4 with TRBJ2-7, with a tentative D call TRBD2 (6 bases). Trimming removed 5 bases at V and 2 bases at J, with 16 bases between. The CDR3 has 15 amino acids. The CDR3 bases are TGTGCCAGCAGTCTAACGTTGGGGGGAGCCTACGAGCAGTACTTC. As protein: CASSLTLGGAYEQYF.

With regard to this clonotype: With a much larger clone just one base away, this may be a read error. CDR3: CASSLEEASSYEQYF. The CDR3 bases are TGTGCCAGCAGTCTGGAGGAAGCGAGCTCCTACGAGCAGTACTTC. The J gene is TRBJ2-7, the V gene TRBV12-3 or TRBV12-4; D is perhaps TRBD2 (5 bases). This CDR3 comprises 15 residues. V was pared by 5 bases and J by 0 bases, with 14 bases between.